These 3 T cell receptor beta chains were all obtained from the same sample, sequenced in a study of T-cell reconstitution after alpha-beta-depleted transplantation in children. As it was prepared, the TCRbeta library received unique molecular identifiers. TCRdb reanalysed the PCR reads using MiXCR and keeps one entry per CDR3 protein. The sample includes about 980,000 distinct CDR3 sequences, less than 30% of them seen just once. Sample: PBMCs, mostly from graft donor cells, taken 360 days after TCRalphabeta/CD19-depleted stem cell transplant. Every receptor here comes from a boy under two years old who had a stem cell transplant for SCID, so the T cells may come from the graft donor.

This chain connects TRBV20-1 to TRBJ2-1, with 7 bases identical to TRBD2. Germline V lookup: CDR1 DFQATT, CDR2 SNEGSKA (reference sequence). The CDR3 covers 15 residues. V was clipped by 1 base and J by 2 bases; unmatched bases: 5. CDR3 in amino acids: CSARGGTKTYNEQFF. CDR3 coding DNA: TGCAGTGCTAGAGGCGGGACTAAGACCTACAATGAGCAGTTCTTC.

This chain uses TRBV12-3 or TRBV12-4 with TRBJ2-1, with 9 nucleotides matching TRBD2. The CDR3 loop spans 13 amino acids. V dropped 6 bases and J dropped 8; count of bases not matched to a gene: 5. DNA of the CDR3: TGTGCCAGCAGATCTAGCGGGGCCCATGAGCAGTTCTTC. Amino acid sequence: CASRSSGAHEQFF.

This clonotype turned up a few times. The gene calls are TRBV4-1 and TRBJ2-7, with D unclear. The CDR3 consists of 18 residues. CDR1 and CDR2 (germline): MGHRA, YSYEKL. The germline V and J ends were trimmed by 0 bases and 0 bases, with 18 bases remaining between them. The CDR3 loop is CASSQESDSEGFSYEQYF. As DNA, the CDR3 is TGCGCCAGCAGCCAAGAATCCGACTCGGAAGGATTCTCCTACGAGCAGTACTTC.